A single sample is the source of the 15 T cell receptor beta chains below, sequenced in a study of T-cell memory formation after mild COVID-19. TCRdb redid the calling of the 5' RACE reads with MiXCR, one entry per CDR3 protein. The sample holds some 150,000 distinct CDR3 sequences, roughly 19% seen once. The sequenced material came from PBMCs or a T cell subset sorted from them (not recorded which). All receptors derive from an adult woman who had mild COVID-19 (a few samples of this study predate the infection). Cell type and time point are not known.

The V call is TRBV6-2 or TRBV6-3, the J call TRBJ2-1; TRBD2 might be the D (6 bases). CDR1 is MNHEY and CDR2 is SVGEGT in the germline V gene. CDR3 size: 14 residues. V lost 6 bases to trimming and J lost 2 bases, with 11 bases between them. In nucleotides, the CDR3 is TGTGCCAGCAGGTTACTAGCTGCCTACAATGAGCAGTTCTTC. Translated, it gives CASRLLAAYNEQFF.

The chain recombines TRBV18 with TRBJ1-4; 7 bases line up with TRBD1. The germline V gene has CDR1 KGHSH and CDR2 LQKENI. This CDR3 is built from 14 residues. Germline trimming cut 1 base from V and 10 bases from J; bases unmatched to any gene: 6. The CDR3, as DNA: TGTGCCAGCTCACCACTGGGACAGACGGTAAAACTGTTTTTT. This encodes CASSPLGQTVKLFF.

V usage is TRBV21-1 and J usage is TRBJ1-3. TRBV21-1 is a pseudogene. This CDR3 contains 16 residues. CDR3 DNA: TGTGCCAGCAGCAAAGCGCTCTCGTATGGTGGAAACACCATATATTTT. As protein: CASSKALSYGGNTIYF.

This chain uses TRBV3-1 with TRBJ1-2, with unresolved D. V was pared by 1 base and J by 6 bases, with 3 bases between. This CDR3 comprises 11 residues. Germline-derived CDR1 and CDR2 are LGHDT and YNNKEL (reference sequence). For the CDR3, the DNA is TGTGCCAGCAGCCAAGTTAATGGCTACACCTTC. The encoded protein is CASSQVNGYTF. Drawing the rest from reference TRBV3-1 and TRBJ1-2, the complete variable domain is DTAVSQTPKYLVTQMGNDKSIKCEQNLGHDTMYWYKQDSKKFLKIMFSYNNKELIINETVPNRFSPKSPDKAHLNLHINSLELGDSAVYFCASSQVNGYTFGSGTRLTVV.

This chain links TRBV2 with TRBJ2-5, with 9 bases aligning to TRBD1. CDR3 length equals 15 residues. Germline lookup yields CDR1 SNHLY and CDR2 FYNNEI. The V and J ends lost 6 bases and 1 base, in that order; junction bases with no gene match: 6. CDR3 sequence reads: CASSPGTGSQETQYF. CDR3 in DNA: TGTGCCAGCAGCCCTGGGACAGGGTCCCAAGAGACCCAGTACTTC.

The rearrangement links TRBV29-1 to TRBJ2-7; TRBD2 agrees at 10 bases. After removal of 5 bases from V and 4 bases from J, the junction contained 8 bases not matched to a gene. CDR3 length: 14 residues. Germline CDR1 is SQVTM and CDR2 is ANQGSEA. CDR3 nucleotide sequence: TGCAGCGTTCGAAGAGCGGGAGGGCTGTACGAGCAGTACTTC. This gives the protein CSVRRAGGLYEQYF.

Many counts were recorded for this clonotype. This chain connects TRBV6-6 to TRBJ1-3; D unresolved. The germline CDR1 and CDR2 sequences are MNHNY and SVGAGI (reference sequence). This CDR3 spans 15 amino acids. Trimming removed 7 bases at V and 0 bases at J, with 13 bases between. The CDR3 loop reads CASTDAGRSGNTIYF. The CDR3 DNA follows: TGTGCCAGCACCGACGCCGGGCGCTCTGGAAACACCATATATTTT.

This clonotype was observed at least ten times. The V and J genes are TRBV7-2 and TRBJ2-2; D gene unclear. Germline assignment: CDR1 SGHTA and CDR2 FQGNSA. This CDR3 is built from 16 residues. V was trimmed by 1 base and J by 6 bases, leaving 15 bases between them. CDR3 nucleotide sequence: TGTGCCAGCAGCTTAGGCGCCCTGGGTGGGGCCGGGGAGCTGTTTTTT. Amino acids: CASSLGALGGAGELFF.

There are a few counts of this clonotype. The rearrangement joins TRBV29-1 to TRBJ2-7, with 7 bases lining up with TRBD1. V lost 5 bases, J lost 2 bases, and 6 bases stayed unmatched. The CDR3 is 13 residues long. Germline loops: CDR1 SQVTM, CDR2 ANQGSEA. As DNA, the CDR3 is TGCAGCGTTCGGACAGGCTTGACCTACGAGCAGTACTTC. It specifies CSVRTGLTYEQYF.

The sample holds a few counts of this clonotype. The chain is built from TRBV12-3 or TRBV12-4 and TRBJ1-5; D might be TRBD1 (5 bases). Trimming took off 7 bases at V and 2 bases at J, with 9 bases between the two ends. This CDR3 is 13 amino acids long. The CDR3 DNA is TGTGCCAGCATGGGGGACGGCAATCAGCCCCAGCATTTT. Amino acids: CASMGDGNQPQHF.

In this sample, this clonotype turned up a few times. The V call is TRBV15, the J call TRBJ2-3; D unclear. The CDR3 consists of 17 residues. CDR1 is LNHNV, CDR2 YYDKDF, per germline (reference sequence). Trimming took off 0 bases at V and 6 bases at J, with 19 bases between the two ends. CDR3 bases: TGTGCCACCAGCAGAGATTCAGTGGCTAGTATTTTCGATACGCAGTATTTT. It encodes CATSRDSVASIFDTQYF. Filled out from reference TRBV15 and TRBJ2-3, the complete variable domain reads DAMVIQNPRYQVTQFGKPVTLSCSQTLNHNVMYWYQQKSSQAPKLLFHYYDKDFNNEADTPDNFQSRRPNTSFCFLDIRSPGLGDTAMYLCATSRDSVASIFDTQYFGPGTRLTVL.

This clonotype was observed a handful of times. J is TRBJ2-1 and V is TRBV6-5; 10 nucleotides match TRBD1. V dropped 6 bases and J dropped 3; count of bases not matched to a gene: 11. The CDR3 length is 17 residues. Germline V lookup: CDR1 MNHEY, CDR2 SVGAGI. CDR3 residues: CASSLFGTGVLYNEQFF. In DNA, the CDR3 is TGTGCCAGCAGCCTCTTTGGGACAGGGGTCCTCTACAATGAGCAGTTCTTC.

This clonotype was seen a handful of times. This sequence joins TRBV7-2 and TRBJ2-7; 10 bases agree with TRBD2. The CDR3 length is 16 residues. Trimming took 4 bases from V and 0 from J; bases not matched to a gene: 6. Germline assignment: CDR1 SGHTA and CDR2 FQGNSA. The CDR3 protein is CASSYLAGGDSYEQYF. In DNA, the CDR3 is TGTGCCAGCAGCTACTTAGCGGGAGGCGACTCCTACGAGCAGTACTTC. The full variable domain, in which reference TRBV7-2 and TRBJ2-7 provide the parts outside the CDR3, is GAGVSQSPSNKVTEKGKDVELRCDPISGHTALYWYRQSLGQGLEFLIYFQGNSAPDKSGLPSDRFSAERTGGSVSTLTIQRTQQEDSAVYLCASSYLAGGDSYEQYFGPGTRLTVT.

The chain carries TRBV24-1 and TRBJ2-1; D ambiguous. Germline CDR1 and CDR2: KGHDR and SFDVKD. Trimming took 4 bases from V and 9 from J, leaving 12 bases between them. The CDR3 runs 13 residues. This CDR3 reads CATSDPTRTEQFF. The CDR3 bases are TGTGCCACCAGTGACCCCACACGGACTGAGCAGTTCTTC.

This clonotype occurred a few times. The V call is TRBV5-1, the J call TRBJ1-1; D not resolved. The V end was cut by 0 bases, the J end by 0 bases, with 0 bases between. The CDR3 length is 12 residues. Germline CDR1 reads SGHRS; CDR2 reads YFSETQ. The CDR3 spells CASSLVNTEAFF. In nucleotides, the CDR3 is TGCGCCAGCAGCTTGGTGAACACTGAAGCTTTCTTT.